This T cell receptor beta chain derives from a study of cytomegalovirus exposure and HLA in healthy donors. Study-wide points: Reports credit the classifier with highly specific, highly sensitive diagnosis of cytomegalovirus status.

As regards this clone: As yet, its antigen is unknown.

Unrecorded immune exposure was likely among donors, who were nominally healthy when sampled. Both 60 Vbeta primers and 13 Jbeta primers went into the PCR. Generated by immunoSEQ multiplex PCR, the TCRdb table keeps only in-frame clones and is missing some. The sample yields over 150,000 clones, about 80% seen once. Sequenced sample: PBMCs. The source of this sequence is a man aged 30 to 45 in good health and CMV-seropositive.

The CDR3: CASSEPGASGGYLQHF. In nucleotides, the CDR3 is TGTGCCAGCAGTGAACCTGGAGCCAGCGGAGGTTACCTCCAGCATTTT. V usage is TRBV6-1 and J usage is TRBJ1-5; no clear D gene. Per germline, CDR1 MNHNS and CDR2 SASEGT. The V gene lost 2 bases and the J gene lost 12 bases, with 23 bases spanning the gap. The CDR3 runs to 16 residues.